The 3 T cell receptor beta chains below were found in one sample sequenced in a study of regulatory T cells in long-lasting Graves disease. In building TCR beta libraries, iRepertoire HTBI primers were used together with Arm-PCR of CDR3 regions. One entry per CDR3 protein, called by TCRdb with MiXCR from the multiplex PCR reads. The table includes 300,000 to 350,000 distinct CDR3 sequences, about 20% detected once. The sample's time point: persistent/refractory GD, antithyroid drugs over 5 years with positive TRAb. RNA from PBMCs was the source of the TCR library. The specimen comprised peripheral blood mononuclear cells (PBMCs), sampled when the disease was refractory, from a patient treated with antithyroid drugs. These receptors all come from a female donor with Graves disease.

This clonotype was recorded at least ten times. The chain has TRBV7-9 and TRBJ1-1; D is unclear. Trimming stripped 3 bases from V and 1 base from J, with 6 bases between. From germline, CDR1 is SEHNR and CDR2 FQNEAQ (reference sequence). The CDR3 totals 13 residues. As DNA, the CDR3 is TGTGCCAGCAGCTTTGAGGCGAACACTGAAGCTTTCTTT. Translated: CASSFEANTEAFF.

This clonotype was found a few times. The chain couples TRBV28 to TRBJ2-1; 8 positions agree with TRBD1. The CDR3 is 20 residues long. Germline loops: CDR1 MDHEN, CDR2 SYDVKM. V was clipped by 5 bases and J by 1 base; unmatched bases: 19. The CDR3: CASSPWTGFLPGLSYNEQFF. For the CDR3, the DNA is TGTGCCAGCAGTCCTTGGACAGGGTTTTTACCTGGGTTGTCCTACAATGAGCAGTTCTTC. The entire variable domain, with the rest obtained from reference TRBV28 and TRBJ2-1, is as follows: DVKVTQSSRYLVKRTGEKVFLECVQDMDHENMFWYRQDPGLGLRLIYFSYDVKMKEKGDIPEGYSVSREKKERFSLILESASTNQTSMYLCASSPWTGFLPGLSYNEQFFGPGTRLTVL.

The gene calls are TRBV6-1 and TRBJ1-3, with TRBD1 identical over 8 bases. The CDR3 has 16 amino acids. Germline values: CDR1 MNHNS, CDR2 SASEGT. V was clipped by 6 bases and J by 0 bases; unmatched bases: 7. The CDR3 DNA reads TGTGCCAGCAGCCGACAGGGGACCTACTCTGGAAACACCATATATTTT. Its protein is CASSRQGTYSGNTIYF.